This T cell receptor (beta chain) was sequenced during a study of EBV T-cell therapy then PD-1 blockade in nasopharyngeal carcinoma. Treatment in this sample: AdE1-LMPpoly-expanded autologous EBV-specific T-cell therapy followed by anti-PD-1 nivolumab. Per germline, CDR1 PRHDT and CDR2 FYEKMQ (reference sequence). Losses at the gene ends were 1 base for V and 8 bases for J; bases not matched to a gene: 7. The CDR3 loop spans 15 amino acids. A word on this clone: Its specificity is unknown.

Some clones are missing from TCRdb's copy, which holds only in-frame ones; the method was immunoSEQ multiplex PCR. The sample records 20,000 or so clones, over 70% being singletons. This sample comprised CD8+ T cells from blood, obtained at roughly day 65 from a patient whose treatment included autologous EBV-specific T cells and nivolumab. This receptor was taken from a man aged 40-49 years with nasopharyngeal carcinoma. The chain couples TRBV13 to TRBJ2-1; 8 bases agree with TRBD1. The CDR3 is CASSLADRGWDEQFF. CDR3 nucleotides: TGTGCCAGCAGCTTAGCCGACAGGGGTTGGGATGAGCAGTTCTTC.